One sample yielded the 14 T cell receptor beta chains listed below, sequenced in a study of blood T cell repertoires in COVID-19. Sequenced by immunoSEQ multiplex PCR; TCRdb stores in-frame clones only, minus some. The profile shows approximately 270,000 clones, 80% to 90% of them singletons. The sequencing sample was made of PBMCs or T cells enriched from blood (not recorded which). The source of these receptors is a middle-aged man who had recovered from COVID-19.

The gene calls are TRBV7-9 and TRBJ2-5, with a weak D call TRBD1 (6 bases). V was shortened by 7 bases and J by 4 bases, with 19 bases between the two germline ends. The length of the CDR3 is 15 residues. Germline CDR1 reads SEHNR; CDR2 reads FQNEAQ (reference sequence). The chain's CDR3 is CASTLWGRQVETQYF. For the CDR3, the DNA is TGTGCCAGCACCCTTTGGGGGCGGCAGGTAGAGACCCAGTACTTC.

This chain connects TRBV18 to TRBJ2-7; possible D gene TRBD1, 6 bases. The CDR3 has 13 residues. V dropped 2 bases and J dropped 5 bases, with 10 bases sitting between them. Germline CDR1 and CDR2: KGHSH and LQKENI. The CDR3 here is CASSPYSGDEQYF. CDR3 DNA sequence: TGTGCCAGCTCACCATACTCAGGGGACGAGCAGTACTTC.

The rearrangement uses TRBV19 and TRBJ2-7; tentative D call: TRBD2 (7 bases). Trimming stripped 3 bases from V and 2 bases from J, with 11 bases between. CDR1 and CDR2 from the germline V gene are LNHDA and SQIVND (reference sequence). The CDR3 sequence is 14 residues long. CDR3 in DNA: TGTGCCAGTAGTATGGGGGCGGGAGCCTACGAGCAGTACTTC. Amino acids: CASSMGAGAYEQYF.

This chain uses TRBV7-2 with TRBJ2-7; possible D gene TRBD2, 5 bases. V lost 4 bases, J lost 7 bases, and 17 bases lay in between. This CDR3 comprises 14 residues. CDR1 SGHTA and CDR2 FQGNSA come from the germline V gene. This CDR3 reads CASSSRALRGEQYF. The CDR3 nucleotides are TGTGCCAGCAGCTCCCGGGCCCTTCGAGGGGAGCAGTACTTC.

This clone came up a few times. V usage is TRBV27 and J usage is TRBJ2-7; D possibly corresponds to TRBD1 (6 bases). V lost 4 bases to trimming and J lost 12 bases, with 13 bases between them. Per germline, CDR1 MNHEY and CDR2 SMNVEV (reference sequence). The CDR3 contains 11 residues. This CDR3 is CASSSTGQRYF. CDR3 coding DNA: TGTGCCAGCAGTTCGACAGGTCAACGGTACTTC.

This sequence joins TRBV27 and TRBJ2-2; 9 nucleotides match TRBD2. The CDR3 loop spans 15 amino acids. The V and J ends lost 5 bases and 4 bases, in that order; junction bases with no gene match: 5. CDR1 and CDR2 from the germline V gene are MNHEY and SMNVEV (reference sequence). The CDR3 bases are TGTGCCAGCAGTGCTAGCGGGATGACCACCGGGGAGCTGTTTTTT. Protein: CASSASGMTTGELFF.

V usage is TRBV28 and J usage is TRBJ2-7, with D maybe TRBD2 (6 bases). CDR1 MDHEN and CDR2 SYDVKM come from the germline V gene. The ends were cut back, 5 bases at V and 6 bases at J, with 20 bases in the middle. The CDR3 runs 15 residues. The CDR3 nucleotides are TGTGCCAGCAGTACCTGGGACTTCCAGCGTGGCGAGCAGTACTTC. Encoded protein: CASSTWDFQRGEQYF.

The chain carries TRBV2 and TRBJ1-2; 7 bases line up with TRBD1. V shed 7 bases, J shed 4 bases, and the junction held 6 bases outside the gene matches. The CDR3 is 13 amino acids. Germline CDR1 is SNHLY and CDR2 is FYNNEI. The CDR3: CASTGTAIYGYTF. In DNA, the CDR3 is TGTGCCAGCACCGGGACAGCGATCTATGGCTACACCTTC.

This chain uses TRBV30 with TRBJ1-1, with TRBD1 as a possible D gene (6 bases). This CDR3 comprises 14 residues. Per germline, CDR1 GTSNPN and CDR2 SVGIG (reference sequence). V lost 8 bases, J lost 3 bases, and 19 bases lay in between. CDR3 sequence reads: CAAKQGMVDTEAFF. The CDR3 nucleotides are TGTGCCGCGAAACAGGGTATGGTGGACACTGAAGCTTTCTTT.

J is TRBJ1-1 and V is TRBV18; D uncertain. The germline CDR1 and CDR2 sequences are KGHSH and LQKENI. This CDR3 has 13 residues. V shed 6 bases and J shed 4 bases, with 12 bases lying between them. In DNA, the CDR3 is TGTGCCAGCTCCCGAGCGGAAGGCACTGAAGCTTTCTTT. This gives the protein CASSRAEGTEAFF.

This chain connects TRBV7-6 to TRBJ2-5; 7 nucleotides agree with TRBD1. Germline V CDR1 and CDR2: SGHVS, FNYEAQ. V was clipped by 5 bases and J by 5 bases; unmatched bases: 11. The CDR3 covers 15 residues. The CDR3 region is CASSIQQGRGETQYF. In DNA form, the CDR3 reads TGTGCCAGCAGCATCCAACAGGGGCGAGGGGAGACCCAGTACTTC.

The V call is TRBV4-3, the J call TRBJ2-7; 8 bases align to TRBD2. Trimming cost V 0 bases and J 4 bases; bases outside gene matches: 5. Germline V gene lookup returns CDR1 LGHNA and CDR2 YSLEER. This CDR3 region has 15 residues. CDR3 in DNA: TGCGCCAGCAGCCAAGATCCCGGGGGGGGTTACGAGCAGTACTTC. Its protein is CASSQDPGGGYEQYF.

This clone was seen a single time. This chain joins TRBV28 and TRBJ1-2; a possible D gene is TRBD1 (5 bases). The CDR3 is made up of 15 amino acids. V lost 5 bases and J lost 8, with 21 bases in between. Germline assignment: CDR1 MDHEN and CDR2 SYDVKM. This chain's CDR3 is CASSAWEGKDGGYTF. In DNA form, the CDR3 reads TGTGCCAGCAGTGCCTGGGAGGGGAAGGACGGCGGCTACACCTTC.

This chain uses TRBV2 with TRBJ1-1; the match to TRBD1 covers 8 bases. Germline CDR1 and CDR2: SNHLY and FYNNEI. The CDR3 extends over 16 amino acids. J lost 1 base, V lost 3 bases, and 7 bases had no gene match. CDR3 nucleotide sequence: TGTGCCAGCAGTGAGTTGGCAGGGGGCCGGAACACTGAAGCTTTCTTT. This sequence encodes CASSELAGGRNTEAFF. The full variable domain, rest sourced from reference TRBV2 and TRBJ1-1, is EPEVTQTPSHQVTQMGQEVILRCVPISNHLYFYWYRQILGQKVEFLVSFYNNEISEKSEIFDDQFSVERPDGSNFTLKIRSTKLEDSAMYFCASSELAGGRNTEAFFGQGTRLTVV.